This record covers a single TCR beta chain. What antigen it recognizes has not been identified. No clone much larger than this one lies a single base away; base qualities are absent. This sample was taken from a study of T cells after yellow fever vaccination (dated by TCRdb to between 2018 and 2020). About the investigation overall: The SMART-Seq v4 Ultra Low Input RNA kit was used to prepare libraries from fractions with low cell numbers. To follow T-cell clones before and after primary and booster YFV17D yellow fever vaccination, bulk TCR alpha and beta repertoires were sequenced over time. Two healthy male donors made up the cohort, one aged 18 to 29 years and the other aged 30 to 40 years. Bulk PBMC replicates and cell subsets were isolated from blood drawn at multiple timepoints before and after both primary and secondary immunization.

Sequencing took place on an Illumina NovaSeq 6000. TCR cDNA was synthesized by 5'RACE template switching, which introduced a universal primer site and unique molecular identifiers. cDNA synthesis was primed from both the TCR alpha and TCR beta constant segments. Libraries were amplified in two PCR steps, with sample barcodes and sequencing adapters added in the second step. Sequencing of the libraries was done on either Illumina HiSeq 2500 (2x100 bp) or NovaSeq (2x150 bp). The paper's processing steps were these. MIGEC was used to demultiplex reads and collapse the reads into UMI consensus sequences, and MiXCR was used for V(D)J alignment. Clonotypes responding to the vaccine were identified with edgeR on replicate PBMC samples, with the criteria of FDR below 0.01 and a log2 fold change above 5 up to day 15. CD4 or CD8 identity was assigned to each bulk clonotype according to whether the clonotype was present at higher abundance in the sequenced CD4 repertoire or the sequenced CD8 repertoire. TCRdb ran its own pipeline on the public reads, namely fastp trimming at Q25 and MiXCR clone calling, and kept in-frame beta chains. Rows are combined by CDR3 protein, so each entry shows the most common genes and DNA. These V and J calls are TCRdb output, not the study's own analysis. The sample table holds roughly 330,000 distinct CDR3 sequences, of which 3% to 4.5% were seen once. The top ten hold roughly 26% of the sample.

Summary of the overall study and its limitations: Because only a couple of donors were included in the study, the extent to which the findings can be generalized is limited. After the booster, most of the clones that had expanded following primary vaccination were detected again (roughly 97% of CD4 and roughly 90% of CD8), which suggests that memory was broadly maintained. A small share of clonotypes occurred in both CD4 and CD8 compartments, likely arising from convergent recombination. Compared with the primary T-cell response, the secondary T-cell response was weaker but faster, peaking on day 5 rather than day 15. FACS-sorted repertoires could contain abundant contaminating clonotypes from the bulk population, so computational filtering was required.

The treatment or condition label here, explained by the study, means: live attenuated yellow fever vaccine strain. At each blood-draw timepoint, two biological replicates of bulk PBMCs were collected. A standard Ficoll-Paque protocol was used to isolate PBMCs from peripheral blood. TriZol was used to extract RNA from bulk PBMCs, CD4 and CD8 fractions, and dextramer-positive and dextramer-negative fractions. CDR1 and CDR2 are drawn from the germline V gene (reference sequence): SEHNR, FQNEAQ. Inclusive of the bounding cysteine and phenylalanine, the CDR3 is 12 residues long. Only the CDR3 part of the read is kept: 36 bases, read in frame from the first base. V loses 5 bases of germline sequence and J loses 6 bases, and the interval between the two ends is 9 bases.

The clonotype comes from a man younger than 30 who received the YFV17D yellow fever vaccine. The material was PBMCs, obtained 5 days after the yellow fever booster vaccination. The sequence links TRBV7-9 to TRBJ2-3; the D gene remains uncertain. The encoded CDR3 is CASSHLLDTQYF. The DNA is TGTGCCAGCAGCCACCTCCTGGATACGCAGTATTTT.